This TCR beta chain was profiled in a study of cytomegalovirus exposure and HLA in healthy donors. General study findings and limits: Both high specificity and high sensitivity reportedly marked the classifier's diagnosis of cytomegalovirus status. Altogether, 164 TCR beta chains were recorded as cytomegalovirus-associated. There were some public TCRs occurring in many donors, but most TCR sequences were rare.

Germline CDR1 is MGHRA and CDR2 is YSYEKL. After removal of 4 bases from V and 3 bases from J, the junction contained 6 bases not matched to a gene. The CDR3 sequence is 15 residues long. Libraries were prepared by immunoSEQ multiplex PCR; TCRdb keeps only in-frame clonotypes and omits some of them. Of approximately 110,000 clones in the sample, roughly 94% were seen once. The validation cohort, a group of over a hundred subjects, included the donors and was separate from the roughly 620-subject first cohort. As regards this clone: Its antigen is not known.

Source material: PBMCs. This TCR derives from a woman aged 18 to 35 in good health and CMV-seronegative. This sequence joins TRBV4-1 and TRBJ2-7; 10 bases match TRBD1. The CDR3 coding sequence is TGCGCCAGCAGCCGCGGGACAGGGGCGGACTACGAGCAGTACTTC. This translates into CASSRGTGADYEQYF.